This TCR beta chain was identified in a study of cytomegalovirus exposure and HLA in healthy donors. General study points: Versus the roughly 670-donor mean, an Asian-associated ancestry cluster reportedly showed fewer N-insertions in a later analysis. Serostatus for CMV was the only available immune exposure information.

Each donor was nominally healthy when sampled (though unrecorded immune exposures were likely). The PCR had 60 Vbeta and 13 Jbeta primers. Generated by immunoSEQ multiplex PCR, the TCRdb table keeps only in-frame clones and is missing some. The sample has about 190,000 clones, around 67% seen once. V lost 3 bases, J lost 5 bases, and 10 bases stayed unmatched. Germline values: CDR1 MNHNS, CDR2 SASEGT. CDR3 length equals 16 residues. This clone came up a few times. Its target is not known. This receptor was taken from a woman aged 30 to 39 in good health and CMV-seropositive. The material sequenced was PBMCs. The V gene is TRBV6-1, the J gene TRBJ2-3, with 8 bases lining up with TRBD2. In DNA form, the CDR3 reads TGTGCCAGCAGTGAGGTTCTAGCGGGCGCGGGAGATACGCAGTATTTT. This sequence encodes CASSEVLAGAGDTQYF.